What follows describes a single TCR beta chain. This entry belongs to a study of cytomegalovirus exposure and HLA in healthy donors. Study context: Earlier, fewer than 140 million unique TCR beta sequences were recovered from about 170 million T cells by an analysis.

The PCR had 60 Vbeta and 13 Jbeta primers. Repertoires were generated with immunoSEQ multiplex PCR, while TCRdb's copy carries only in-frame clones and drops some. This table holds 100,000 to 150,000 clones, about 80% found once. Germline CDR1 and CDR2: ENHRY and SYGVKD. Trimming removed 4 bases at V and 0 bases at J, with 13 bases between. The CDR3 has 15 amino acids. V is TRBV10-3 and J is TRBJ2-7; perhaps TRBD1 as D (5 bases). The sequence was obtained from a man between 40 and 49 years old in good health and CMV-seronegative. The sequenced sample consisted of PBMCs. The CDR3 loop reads CAISARATSSYEQYF. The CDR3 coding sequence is TGTGCCATCAGTGCCAGGGCCACGAGCTCCTACGAGCAGTACTTC.